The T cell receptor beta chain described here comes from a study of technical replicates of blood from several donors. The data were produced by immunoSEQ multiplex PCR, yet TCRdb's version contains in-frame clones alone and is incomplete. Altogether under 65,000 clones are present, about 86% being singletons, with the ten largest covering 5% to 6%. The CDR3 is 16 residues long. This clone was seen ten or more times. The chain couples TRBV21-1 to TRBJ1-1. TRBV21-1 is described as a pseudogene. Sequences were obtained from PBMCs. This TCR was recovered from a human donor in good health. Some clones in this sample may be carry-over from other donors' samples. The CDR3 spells CASSKDGGNGDTEAFF. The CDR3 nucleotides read TGTGCCAGCAGCAAAGACGGCGGGAACGGGGACACTGAAGCTTTCTTT.